Included here is one T cell receptor (beta chain) sequence, with context. Its target is unknown. There were likely unrecorded immune exposures, though donors were nominally healthy when sampled. Germline CDR1 reads SGHRS; CDR2 reads YFSETQ. CDR3 length: 15 residues. The V and J ends lost 0 bases and 1 base respectively, with 10 bases between them. This record belongs to a study of cytomegalovirus exposure and HLA in healthy donors. PCR used 60 Vbeta primers and 13 Jbeta primers. Using immunoSEQ multiplex PCR, the repertoire was profiled, and TCRdb retains in-frame clones only, with some absent. This sample yields 110,000 to 150,000 clones, of which approximately 77% are seen a single time; more than 4.5% belongs to the top ten. Study findings and constraints: For most TCR beta V segments, an earlier analysis put the productive rate at about 90% or about 30% of the time.

The material sequenced was PBMCs. The TCR sequence derives from a woman between 50 and 59 years old in good health and CMV-seronegative. The gene calls are TRBV5-1 and TRBJ1-1; possibly TRBD1 for D (5 bases). The CDR3 DNA reads TGCGCCAGCAGCTTGGGGGGCGGCAGGAACACTGAAGCTTTCTTT. Encoded protein: CASSLGGGRNTEAFF.